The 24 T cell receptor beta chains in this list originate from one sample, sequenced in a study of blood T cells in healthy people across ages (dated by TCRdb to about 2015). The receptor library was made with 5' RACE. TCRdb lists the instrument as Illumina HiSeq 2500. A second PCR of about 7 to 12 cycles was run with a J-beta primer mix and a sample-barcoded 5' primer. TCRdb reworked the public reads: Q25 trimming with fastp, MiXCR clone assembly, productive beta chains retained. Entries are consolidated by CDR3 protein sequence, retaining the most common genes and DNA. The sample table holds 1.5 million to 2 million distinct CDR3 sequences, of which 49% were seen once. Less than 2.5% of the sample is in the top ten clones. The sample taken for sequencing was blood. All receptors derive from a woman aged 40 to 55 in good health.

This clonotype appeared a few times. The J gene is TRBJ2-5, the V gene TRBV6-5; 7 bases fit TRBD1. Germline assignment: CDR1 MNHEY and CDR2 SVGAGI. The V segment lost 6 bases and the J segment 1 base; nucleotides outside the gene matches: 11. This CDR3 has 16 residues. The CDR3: CASSQIPRDSQETQYF. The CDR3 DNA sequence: TGTGCCAGCAGCCAGATCCCCCGGGACAGCCAAGAGACCCAGTACTTC.

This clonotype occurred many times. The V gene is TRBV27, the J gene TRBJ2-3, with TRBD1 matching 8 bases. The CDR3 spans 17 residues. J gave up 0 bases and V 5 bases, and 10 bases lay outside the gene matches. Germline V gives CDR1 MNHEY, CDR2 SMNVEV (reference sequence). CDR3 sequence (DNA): TGTGCCAGCAGTCCCCTTCGGACAGGGTACAGCACAGATACGCAGTATTTT. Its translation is CASSPLRTGYSTDTQYF.

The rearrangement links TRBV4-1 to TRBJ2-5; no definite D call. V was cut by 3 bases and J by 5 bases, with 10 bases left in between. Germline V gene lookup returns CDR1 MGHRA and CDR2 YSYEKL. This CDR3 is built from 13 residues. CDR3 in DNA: TGCGCCAGCAGCCAGGGAATCCCGGAGACCCAGTACTTC. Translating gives CASSQGIPETQYF.

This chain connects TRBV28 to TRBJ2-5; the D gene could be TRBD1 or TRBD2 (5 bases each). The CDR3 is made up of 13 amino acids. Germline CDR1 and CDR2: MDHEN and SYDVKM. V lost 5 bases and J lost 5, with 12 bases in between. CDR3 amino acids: CASSTGTLETQYF. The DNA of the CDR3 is TGTGCCAGCAGTACCGGGACGCTGGAGACCCAGTACTTC.

The CDR3 bases are TGCGCCAGCAGCCCTGGACTAGCGGGGGTCGAACAGACCCAGTACTTC. This codes for CASSPGLAGVEQTQYF. J is TRBJ2-7 and V is TRBV4-1; 13 bases agree with TRBD2. Matching the DNA end better, TRBJ2-5 makes the J call doubtful. CDR3 length: 16 amino acids. From germline, CDR1 is MGHRA and CDR2 YSYEKL.

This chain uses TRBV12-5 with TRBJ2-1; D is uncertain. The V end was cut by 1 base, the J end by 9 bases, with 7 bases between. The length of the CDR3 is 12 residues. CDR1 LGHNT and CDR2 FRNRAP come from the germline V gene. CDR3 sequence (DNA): TGTGCTAGTGGTTTGGGGAGATTTGAGCAGTTCTTC. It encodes CASGLGRFEQFF.

The CDR3: CASKGTSGGNTRNEQFF. The CDR3 DNA reads TGTGCCAGTAAGGGGACTAGCGGGGGGAACACAAGGAATGAGCAGTTCTTC. The chain is built from TRBV19 and TRBJ2-1; 15 positions match TRBD2. There are 17 residues in the CDR3. Germline V gene data show CDR1 as LNHDA and CDR2 as SQIVND (reference sequence). Trimming cost V 7 bases and J 7 bases; bases outside gene matches: 11.

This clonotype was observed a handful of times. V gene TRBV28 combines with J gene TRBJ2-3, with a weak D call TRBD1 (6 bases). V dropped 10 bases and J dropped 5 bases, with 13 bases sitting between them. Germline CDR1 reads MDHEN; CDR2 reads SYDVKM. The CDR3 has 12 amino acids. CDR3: CAIGNREDTQYF. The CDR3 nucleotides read TGTGCCATCGGAAACAGGGAAGATACGCAGTATTTT.

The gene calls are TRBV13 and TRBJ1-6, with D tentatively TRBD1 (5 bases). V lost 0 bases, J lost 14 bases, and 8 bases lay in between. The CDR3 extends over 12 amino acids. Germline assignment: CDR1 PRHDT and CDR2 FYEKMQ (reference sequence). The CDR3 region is CASSLGRGSLHF. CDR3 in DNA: TGTGCCAGCAGCTTAGGAAGGGGATCCCTCCACTTT.

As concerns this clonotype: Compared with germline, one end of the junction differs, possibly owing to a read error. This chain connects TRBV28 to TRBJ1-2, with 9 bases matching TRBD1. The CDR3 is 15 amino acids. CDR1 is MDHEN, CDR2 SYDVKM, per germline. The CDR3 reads CASGTGRAWGYGHTF. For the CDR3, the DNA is TGTGCCAGCGGGACAGGGCGTGCCTGGGGATATGGCCACACCTTC.

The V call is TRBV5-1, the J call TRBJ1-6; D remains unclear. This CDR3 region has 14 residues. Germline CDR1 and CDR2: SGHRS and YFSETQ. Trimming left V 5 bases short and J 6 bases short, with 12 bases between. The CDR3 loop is CASRPRESNSPLHF. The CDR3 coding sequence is TGCGCCAGCAGGCCAAGGGAGAGTAATTCACCCCTCCACTTT.

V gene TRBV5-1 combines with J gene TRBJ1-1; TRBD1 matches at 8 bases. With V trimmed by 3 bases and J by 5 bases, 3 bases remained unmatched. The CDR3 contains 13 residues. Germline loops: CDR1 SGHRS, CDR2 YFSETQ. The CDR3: CASSWTGQTEAFF. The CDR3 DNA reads TGCGCCAGCAGCTGGACAGGGCAGACTGAAGCTTTCTTT.

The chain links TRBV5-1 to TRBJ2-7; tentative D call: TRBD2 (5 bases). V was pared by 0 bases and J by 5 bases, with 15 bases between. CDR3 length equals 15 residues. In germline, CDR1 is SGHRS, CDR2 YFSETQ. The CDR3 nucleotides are TGCGCCAGCAGCTTGGGAGAACTAGTGGTACACGAGCAGTACTTC. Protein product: CASSLGELVVHEQYF.

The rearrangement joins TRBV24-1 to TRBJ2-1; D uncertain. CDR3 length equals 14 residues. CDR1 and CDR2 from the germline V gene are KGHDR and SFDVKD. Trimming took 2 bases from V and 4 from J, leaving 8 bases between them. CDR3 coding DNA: TGTGCCACCAGTGATTCCCACAATTACAATGAGCAGTTCTTC. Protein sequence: CATSDSHNYNEQFF.

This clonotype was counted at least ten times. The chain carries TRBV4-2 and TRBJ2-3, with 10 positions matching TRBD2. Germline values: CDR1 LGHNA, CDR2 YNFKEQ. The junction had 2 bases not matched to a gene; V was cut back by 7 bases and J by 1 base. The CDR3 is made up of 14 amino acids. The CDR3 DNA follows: TGTGCCAGCAACCTAGCGGGGGGCACAGATACGCAGTATTTT. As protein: CASNLAGGTDTQYF.

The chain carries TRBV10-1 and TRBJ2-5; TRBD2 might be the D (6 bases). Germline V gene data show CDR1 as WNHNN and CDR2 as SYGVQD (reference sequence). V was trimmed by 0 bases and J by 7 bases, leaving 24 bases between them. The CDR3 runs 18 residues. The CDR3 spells CASSESRSSGGAQGTQYF. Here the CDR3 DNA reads TGCGCCAGCAGTGAGTCGAGGAGTTCTGGCGGGGCCCAGGGGACCCAGTACTTC.

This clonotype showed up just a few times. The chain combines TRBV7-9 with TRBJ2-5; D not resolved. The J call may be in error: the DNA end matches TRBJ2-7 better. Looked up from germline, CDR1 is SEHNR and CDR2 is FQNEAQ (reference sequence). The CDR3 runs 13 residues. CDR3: CASSPTYRYEQYF. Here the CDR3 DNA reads TGTGCCAGTAGCCCAACTTACCGCTACGAGCAGTACTTC.

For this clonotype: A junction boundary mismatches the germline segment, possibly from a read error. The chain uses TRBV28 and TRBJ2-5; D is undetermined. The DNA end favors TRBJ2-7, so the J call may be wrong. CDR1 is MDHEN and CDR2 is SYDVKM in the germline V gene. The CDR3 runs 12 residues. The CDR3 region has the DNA TGTGCCAACAGTTTGGCCCTCTACGAGCAGTACTTC. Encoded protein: CANSLALYEQYF.

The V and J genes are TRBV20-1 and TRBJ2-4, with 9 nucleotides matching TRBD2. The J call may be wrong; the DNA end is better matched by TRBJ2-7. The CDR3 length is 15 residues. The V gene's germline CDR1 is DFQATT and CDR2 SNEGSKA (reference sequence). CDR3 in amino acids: CSARDPLAGTYEQYF. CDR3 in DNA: TGCAGTGCTAGAGATCCCCTAGCGGGGACCTACGAGCAGTACTTC.

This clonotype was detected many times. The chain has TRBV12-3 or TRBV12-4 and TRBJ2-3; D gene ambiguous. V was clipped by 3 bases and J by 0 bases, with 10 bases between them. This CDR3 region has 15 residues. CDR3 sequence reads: CASSFGSPSTDTQYF. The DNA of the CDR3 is TGTGCCAGCAGTTTTGGCTCTCCTAGCACAGATACGCAGTATTTT.

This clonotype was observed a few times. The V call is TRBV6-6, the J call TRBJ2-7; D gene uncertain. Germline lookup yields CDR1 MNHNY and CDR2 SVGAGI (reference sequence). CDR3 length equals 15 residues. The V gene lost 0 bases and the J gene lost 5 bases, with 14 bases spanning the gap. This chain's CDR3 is CASSYSGHSPNEQYF. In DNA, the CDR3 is TGTGCCAGCAGTTACTCTGGGCATTCCCCTAACGAGCAGTACTTC.

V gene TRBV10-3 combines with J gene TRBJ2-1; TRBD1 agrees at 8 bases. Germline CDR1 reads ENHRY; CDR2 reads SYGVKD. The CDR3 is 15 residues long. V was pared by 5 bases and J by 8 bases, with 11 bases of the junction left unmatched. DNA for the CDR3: TGTGCCATCAGTCACTCGATCCAGGGGGCCTATGAGCAGTTCTTC. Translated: CAISHSIQGAYEQFF.

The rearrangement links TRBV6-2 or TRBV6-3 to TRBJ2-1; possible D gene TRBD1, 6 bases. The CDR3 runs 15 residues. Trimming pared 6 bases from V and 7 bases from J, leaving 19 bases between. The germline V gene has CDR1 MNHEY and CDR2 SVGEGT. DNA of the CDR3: TGTGCCAGCAGACCCGCGACAGGATCTGGGAATGAGCAGTTCTTC. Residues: CASRPATGSGNEQFF.

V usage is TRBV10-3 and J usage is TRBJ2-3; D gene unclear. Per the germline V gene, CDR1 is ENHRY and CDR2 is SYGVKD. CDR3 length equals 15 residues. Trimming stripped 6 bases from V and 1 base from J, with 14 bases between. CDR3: CAISPSSPGTDTQYF. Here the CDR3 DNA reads TGTGCCATCAGCCCCTCTTCCCCGGGCACAGATACGCAGTATTTT.